Sequencing of this T cell receptor (beta chain) was carried out in a study of T cells in Graves' hyperthyroidism and ophthalmopathy (dated by TCRdb to 2018 to 2020). At the level of the whole study: Peripheral blood was collected at initial diagnosis, before any treatment. After blood sampling, hyperthyroidism patients were treated with methimazole at a starting dose of 30 mg daily, and ophthalmopathy patients were treated with high-dose intravenous methylprednisolone. According to the paper, TCR Vbeta CDR3 sequencing was carried out on about 140 peripheral blood samples, which came from approximately 43 ophthalmopathy, around 75 hyperthyroidism and approximately 17 progressor patients. Thyroid tissue and blood T-cell repertoires from over 5 Graves' hyperthyroidism patients were also compared in the study. For training and testing, the 100 or so patients in the discovery cohort were randomly divided in a 7:3 ratio. To identify distinguishing TCR V-J signatures, a discovery cohort of about 100 patients was used, comprising fewer than 45 with Graves' ophthalmopathy and some 60 with stable Graves' hyperthyroidism. An independent validation cohort of 18 to 20 hyperthyroidism patients and approximately 15 patients who later progressed to ophthalmopathy tested prospective prediction of ophthalmopathy.

Its CDR3 holds 13 amino acids, cysteine through phenylalanine. Solely the CDR3 DNA is kept, with 39 bases framed from the first base. The junction shows trimming of 3 bases on V and 8 bases on J, and the gene matches do not reach 6 bases of it. The germline V gene encodes CDR1 SGHDN and CDR2 FVKESK. Stable Graves' hyperthyroidism was defined as no progression to ophthalmopathy during 18 months of follow-up. Hyperthyroidism patients were aged 18 to 65 years and newly diagnosed, with disease duration of less than 2 months. The study excluded patients with uncontrolled infections, other autoimmune diseases, pregnancy or lactation. Diagnoses were based on clinical symptoms, serum thyroxine and TRAb, thyroid ultrasound and orbital computed tomography. Ficoll-Paque density gradient centrifugation was used to isolate PBMCs from about 10 ml of fresh peripheral blood. Total RNA was extracted with Trizol reagent, and quality was checked on an Agilent 2100 Bioanalyzer.

Overall study results and their limits: A 13 V-J signature model separated ophthalmopathy from stable hyperthyroidism, with approximately 87% sensitivity and around 84% specificity in cross-validation and 80%/75% in testing. During validation, the model predicted progression to ophthalmopathy a median of approximately 6 months ahead of onset, with around 71% sensitivity and 72.22% specificity. Sample size was not statistically predetermined, and investigators were not blinded to group allocation. Most expanded thyroid clonotypes (frequency above 0.001) were also detected in blood, a finding suggesting that blood repertoires may reflect thyroid immune responses.

About this clonotype itself: Its recognized antigen is unknown. No base quality information exists; no much larger clone differs at one position.

The TCR beta CDR3 regions were amplified from the RNA transcripts. The TCR CDR3 was subjected to a first round of RT-PCR using the HTBI primer set and the Qiagen OneStep RT-PCR kit. Libraries were constructed in a second round of multiplex PCR, after which size selection and purification were performed. Libraries were sequenced paired-end with 100 bp reads on an Illumina HiSeq2000. On the study's bioinformatics: SOAPnuke was used to process the raw data, throwing out any read that contained adapters or uncalled bases, had a mean Phred below 15, or lacked an exact constant-primer or identifier match. High-quality paired reads were merged using COPE v1.2.5, and each unique nucleotide sequence was defined as a clonotype. MiTCR v1.1 was used to align clonotypes to the IMGT TRBV, TRBD and TRBJ reference segments. The analysis was restricted to V-J combinations with a frequency above 0.0001, which together covered 99% to 99.2% of the repertoires. A TCS score was defined as the ratio of F50 (clonal expansion) to E x V (chaos), with BLOSUM62-based TCRdist applied between CDR3 peptides within each V-J. Welch's t-statistics and random forest reduced approximately 520 V-J features to roughly 13, which were used in a naive Bayes classifier (R e1071). The raw public data were reprocessed by TCRdb itself: fastp quality trimming at Q25, MiXCR clonotype calling, in-frame beta chains only. Here each entry gathers all rows of one CDR3 protein and keeps the most common genes and DNA. Here the V and J calls rest on TCRdb's processing, not on the authors' analysis. Recorded for this sample are more than 300,000 distinct CDR3 sequences; approximately 15% of them occurred a single time. Around 24% of the sample goes to the ten largest clones.

This chain is built from TRBV14 and TRBJ1-2, with TRBD1 identical over 7 junction bases. The TCR originated in a woman in her twenties or thirties with Graves' hyperthyroidism. The sequenced material came from blood. The nucleotides are TGTGCCAGCAGCCACCGTGTACAGGGGGGCTACACCTTC. This sequence encodes CASSHRVQGGYTF.